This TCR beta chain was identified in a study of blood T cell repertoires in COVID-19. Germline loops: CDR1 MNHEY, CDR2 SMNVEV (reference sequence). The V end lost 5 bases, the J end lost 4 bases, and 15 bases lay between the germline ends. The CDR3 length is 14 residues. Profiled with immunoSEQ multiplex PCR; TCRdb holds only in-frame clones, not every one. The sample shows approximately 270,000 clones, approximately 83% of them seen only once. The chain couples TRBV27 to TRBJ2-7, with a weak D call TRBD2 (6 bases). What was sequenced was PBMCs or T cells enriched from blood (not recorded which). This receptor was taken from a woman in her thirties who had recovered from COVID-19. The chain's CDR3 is CASSTTGLTYEQYF. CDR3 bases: TGTGCCAGCAGTACCACGGGACTCACATACGAGCAGTACTTC.